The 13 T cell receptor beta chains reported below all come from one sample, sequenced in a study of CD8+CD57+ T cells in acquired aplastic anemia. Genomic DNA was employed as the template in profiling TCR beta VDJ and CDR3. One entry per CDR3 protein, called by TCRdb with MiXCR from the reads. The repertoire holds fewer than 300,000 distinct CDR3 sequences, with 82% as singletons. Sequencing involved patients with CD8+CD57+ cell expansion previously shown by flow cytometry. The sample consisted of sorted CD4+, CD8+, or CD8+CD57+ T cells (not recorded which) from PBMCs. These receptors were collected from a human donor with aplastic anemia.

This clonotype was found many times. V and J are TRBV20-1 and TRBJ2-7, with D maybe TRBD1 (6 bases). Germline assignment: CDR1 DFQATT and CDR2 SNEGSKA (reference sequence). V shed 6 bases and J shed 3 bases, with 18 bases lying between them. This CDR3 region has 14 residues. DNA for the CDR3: TGCAGTGCCATGGGACACCCAGGGATCTACGAGCAGTACTTC. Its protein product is CSAMGHPGIYEQYF.

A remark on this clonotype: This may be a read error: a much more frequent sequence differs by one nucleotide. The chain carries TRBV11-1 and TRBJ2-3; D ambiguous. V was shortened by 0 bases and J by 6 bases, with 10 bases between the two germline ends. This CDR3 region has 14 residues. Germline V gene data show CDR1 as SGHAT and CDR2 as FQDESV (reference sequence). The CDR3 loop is CASSLARAGDTQYF. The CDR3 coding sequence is TGTGCCAGCAGCTTAGCGCGAGCAGGCGATACGCAGTATTTT.

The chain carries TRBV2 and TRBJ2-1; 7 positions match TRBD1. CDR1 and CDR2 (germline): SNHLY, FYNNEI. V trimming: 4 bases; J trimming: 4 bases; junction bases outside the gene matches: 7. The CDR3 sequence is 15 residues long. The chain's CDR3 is CASSGDRDGYNEQFF. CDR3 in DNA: TGTGCCAGCAGTGGCGACAGGGATGGGTACAATGAGCAGTTCTTC.

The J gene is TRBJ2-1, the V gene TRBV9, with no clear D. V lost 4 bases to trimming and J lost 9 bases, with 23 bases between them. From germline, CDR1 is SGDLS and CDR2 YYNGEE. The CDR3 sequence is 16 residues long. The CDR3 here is CASSLGSGTQSFEQFF. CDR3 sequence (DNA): TGTGCCAGCAGCTTAGGGTCAGGTACGCAGAGCTTTGAGCAGTTCTTC.

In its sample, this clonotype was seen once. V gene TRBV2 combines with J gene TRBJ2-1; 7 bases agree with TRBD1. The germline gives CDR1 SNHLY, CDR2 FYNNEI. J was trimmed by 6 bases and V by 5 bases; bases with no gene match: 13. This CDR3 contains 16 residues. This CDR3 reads CASSIGTERNTNEQFF. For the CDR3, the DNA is TGTGCCAGCAGTATAGGGACAGAGAGGAACACCAATGAGCAGTTCTTC.

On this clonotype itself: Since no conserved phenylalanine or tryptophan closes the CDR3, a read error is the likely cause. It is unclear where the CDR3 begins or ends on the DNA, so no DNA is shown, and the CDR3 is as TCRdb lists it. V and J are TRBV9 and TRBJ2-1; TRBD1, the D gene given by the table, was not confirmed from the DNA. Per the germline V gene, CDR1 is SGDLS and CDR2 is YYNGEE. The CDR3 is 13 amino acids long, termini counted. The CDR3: CASSDVGGLKETL.

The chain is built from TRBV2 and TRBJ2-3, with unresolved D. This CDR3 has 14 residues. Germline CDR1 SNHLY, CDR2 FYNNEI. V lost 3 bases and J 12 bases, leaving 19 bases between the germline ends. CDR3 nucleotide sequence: TGTGCCAGCAGTGAGTCGTATGGTCATGAGACCCAGTATTTT. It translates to CASSESYGHETQYF.

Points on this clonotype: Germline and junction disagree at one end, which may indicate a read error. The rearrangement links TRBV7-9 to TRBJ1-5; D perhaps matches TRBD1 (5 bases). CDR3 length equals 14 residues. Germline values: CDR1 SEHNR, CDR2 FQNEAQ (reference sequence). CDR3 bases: TGTGCCAGCAGTGAGTCGCGGGGCAATCAGCCGCACTTTTTT. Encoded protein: CASSESRGNQPHFF. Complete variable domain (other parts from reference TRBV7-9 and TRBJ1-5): DTGVSQNPRHKITKRGQNVTFRCDPISEHNRLYWYRQTLGQGPEFLTYFQNEAQLEKSRLLSDRFSAERPKGSFSTLEIQRTEQGDSAMYLCASSESRGNQPHFFGDGTRLSIL.

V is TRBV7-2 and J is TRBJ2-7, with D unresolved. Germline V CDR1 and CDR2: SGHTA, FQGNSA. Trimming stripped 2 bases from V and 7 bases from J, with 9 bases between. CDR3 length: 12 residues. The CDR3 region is CASSLTAREQYV. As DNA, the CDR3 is TGTGCCAGCAGCTTAACCGCTAGGGAGCAGTACGTC.

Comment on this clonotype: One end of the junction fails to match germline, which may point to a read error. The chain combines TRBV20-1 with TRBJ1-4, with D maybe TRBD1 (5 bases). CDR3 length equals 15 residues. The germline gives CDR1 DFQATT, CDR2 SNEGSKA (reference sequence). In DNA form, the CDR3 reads TGCAGTGCCAGAGACTGGGGACGCGAGGATGAAAAACTGTTTTTT. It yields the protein CSARDWGREDEKLFF.

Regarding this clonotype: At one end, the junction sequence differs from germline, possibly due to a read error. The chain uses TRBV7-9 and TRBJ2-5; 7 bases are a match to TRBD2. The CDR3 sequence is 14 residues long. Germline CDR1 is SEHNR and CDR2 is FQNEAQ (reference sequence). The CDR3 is CASRGGGMSAYEQF. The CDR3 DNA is TGTGCCAGCAGGGGGGGGGGGATGAGCGCCTACGAGCAGTTC.

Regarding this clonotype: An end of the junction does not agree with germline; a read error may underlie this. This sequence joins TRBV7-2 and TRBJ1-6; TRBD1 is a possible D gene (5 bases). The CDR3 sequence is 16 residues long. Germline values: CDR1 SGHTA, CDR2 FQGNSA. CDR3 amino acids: CASSLGEGGHYSHLHF. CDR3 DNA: TGTGCCAGCAGCTTGGGGGAGGGCGGCCATTATTCACACCTCCACTTT.

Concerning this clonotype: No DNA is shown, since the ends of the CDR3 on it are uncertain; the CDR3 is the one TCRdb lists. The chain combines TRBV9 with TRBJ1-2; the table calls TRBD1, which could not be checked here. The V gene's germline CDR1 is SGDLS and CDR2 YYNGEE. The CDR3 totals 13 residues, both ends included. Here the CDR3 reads CASSEVAWGNDQF.